This T cell receptor (beta chain) stems from a study of beta chain features in type 1 diabetes. The sequenced template was cDNA made from the entire isolated RNA. This table comes from immunoSEQ multiplex PCR, and its TCRdb copy is limited to in-frame clones, with some not included. The sample includes about 700,000 clones, over 10% of them seen just once. Study outcomes and limitations: Among patients with Type 1 diabetes, TCRB CDR3s were moderately but significantly shorter in every one of the four CD4+ subsets.

This clone appeared a few times. Its target is not known. Trimming took off 1 base at V and 3 bases at J, with 10 bases between the two ends. Germline-derived CDR1 and CDR2 are KGHSH and LQKENI. There are 14 residues in the CDR3. This clonotype originated in a man between 18 and 35 years old with type 1 diabetes. The specimen sequenced was naive CD4+ T cells from blood. This chain uses TRBV18 with TRBJ2-7; D possibly corresponds to TRBD2 (5 bases). The CDR3 here is CASSPLRGFYEQYF. CDR3 DNA sequence: TGTGCCAGCTCACCACTACGAGGGTTCTACGAGCAGTACTTC. The full variable domain, rest sourced from reference TRBV18 and TRBJ2-7, is NAGVMQNPRHLVRRRGQEARLRCSPMKGHSHVYWYRQLPEEGLKFMVYLQKENIIDESGMPKERFSAEFPKEGPSILRIQQVVRGDSAAYFCASSPLRGFYEQYFGPGTRLTVT.